This T cell receptor beta chain was sequenced in a study of somatic mutations in cytotoxic T cells in rheumatoid arthritis. Study overall: Patient blood, which was peripheral blood collected as 30 ml EDTA, was drawn right after diagnosis and before any treatment started. Sorted by flow to nearly 100% purity were some V beta antibody-stained T-cell populations, including V beta1+ cells sequenced for TCRB. Study-wide results and limits: The largest CD8+ clone made up over 20% of CD8+ cells in about an eighth of the 65 patients.

On this clone: Its antigen is currently unknown.

V lost 7 bases and J lost 6; bases outside the gene matches: 8. Germline lookup yields CDR1 SQVTM and CDR2 ANQGSEA. This CDR3 contains 12 residues. In the authors' workflow: There were rare matches between patient CD8+ clones larger than 1% and published virus-specific TCRB sequences. TCRdb keeps only in-frame clones here, not all; method: immunoSEQ multiplex PCR. V and J calls plus clone size are reproduced from that table; the DNA served to infer D and trimming. The table lists 4,500 to 5,000 clones, 78% of them singletons, with 30% to 40% in the top ten. The specimen was CD8+ T cells sorted from blood. V gene TRBV29-1 combines with J gene TRBJ2-5, with TRBD1 identical over 7 bases. The sequence was obtained from a man between 65 and 85 years old with rheumatoid arthritis. The chain's CDR3 is CSARGSGQTQYF. DNA of the CDR3: TGCAGCGCCAGGGGGTCCGGGCAGACCCAGTACTTC.